This T cell receptor (beta chain) was profiled in a study of blood T cell dynamics during melanoma immunotherapy. On this clone itself: Its antigen is still unknown.

A fixed DNA input of around 0.35 ug was used per bulk PBMC sample. The method was immunoSEQ multiplex PCR; TCRdb's version includes in-frame clones alone and lacks a portion of them. The sample shows about 5,000 clones, about 90% of them seen only once. Time point given: pre-treatment baseline. At 12 weeks after first infusion, RECIST 1.1 defined response for most patients. Study observations and caveats: Disease-control patients' PBMC repertoires became either more clonal or more diverse at W3. Clones driving repertoire changes may be melanoma-specific or general immune activation.

The CDR3 consists of 15 residues. Trimming removed 0 bases from V and 1 base from J, with 10 bases in between. Looked up from germline, CDR1 is SGHDN and CDR2 is FVKESK. This specimen was blood, taken from a patient treated with checkpoint blockade. The receptor was isolated from a human donor with melanoma. This rearrangement joins TRBV14 to TRBJ2-7; D gene unclear. CDR3 sequence (DNA): TGTGCCAGCAGCCAAGATATCGGCCAGTCCTACGAGCAGTACTTC. Residues: CASSQDIGQSYEQYF.